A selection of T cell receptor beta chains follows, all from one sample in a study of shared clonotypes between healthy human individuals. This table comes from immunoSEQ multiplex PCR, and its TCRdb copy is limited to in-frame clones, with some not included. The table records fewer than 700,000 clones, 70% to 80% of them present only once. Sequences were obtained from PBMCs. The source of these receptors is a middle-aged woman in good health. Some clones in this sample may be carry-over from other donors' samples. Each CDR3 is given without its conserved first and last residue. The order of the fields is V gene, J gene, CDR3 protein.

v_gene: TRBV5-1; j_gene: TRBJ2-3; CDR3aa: ASSAGTREFADTQY
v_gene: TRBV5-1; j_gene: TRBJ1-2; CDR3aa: ASSLAATGSYGYT
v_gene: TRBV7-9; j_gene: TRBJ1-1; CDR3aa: ASSRGKEAF
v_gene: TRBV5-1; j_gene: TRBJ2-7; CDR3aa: ASSRTPEGYSYEQY
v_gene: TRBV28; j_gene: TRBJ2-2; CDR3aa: ASRRTRVPGELF
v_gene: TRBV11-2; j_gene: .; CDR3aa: ASSLVGGRLYEQY
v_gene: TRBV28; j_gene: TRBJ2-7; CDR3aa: ASGLAGSYEQY
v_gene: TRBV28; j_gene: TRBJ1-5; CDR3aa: ASSPQGEGINQPQH
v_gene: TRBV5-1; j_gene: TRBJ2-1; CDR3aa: ASSPSPYNEQF
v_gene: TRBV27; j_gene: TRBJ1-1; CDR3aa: ASSLSRRNTEAF
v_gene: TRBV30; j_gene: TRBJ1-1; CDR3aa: AWSVRRVNTEAF
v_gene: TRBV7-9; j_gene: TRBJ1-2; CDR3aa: ASSLNSGTGYGYT
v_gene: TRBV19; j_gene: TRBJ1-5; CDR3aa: ASSMTYRTGTGQPQH
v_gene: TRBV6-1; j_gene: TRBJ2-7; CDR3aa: ASSEEGRSSYEQY
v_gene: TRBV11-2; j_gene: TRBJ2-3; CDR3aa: ASSPSDYTDTQY
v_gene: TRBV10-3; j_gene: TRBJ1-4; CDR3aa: AIRASDEKLF
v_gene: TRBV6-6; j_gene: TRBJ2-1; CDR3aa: ASRVRSWGDNEQF
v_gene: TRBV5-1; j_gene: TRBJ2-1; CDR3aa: ASSLGLAGGPGEQF
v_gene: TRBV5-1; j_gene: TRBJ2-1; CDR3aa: ASSLPPGLVVDEQF
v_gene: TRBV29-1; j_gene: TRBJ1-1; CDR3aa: SVPREGNTEAF
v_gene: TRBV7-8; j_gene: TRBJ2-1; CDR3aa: ASSRRRELSNEQF
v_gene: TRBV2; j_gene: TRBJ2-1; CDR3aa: ASSPLAGGARNEQF
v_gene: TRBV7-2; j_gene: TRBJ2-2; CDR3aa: ASSLARRGELF
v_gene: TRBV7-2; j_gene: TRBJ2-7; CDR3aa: ASSNRAGGNEQY
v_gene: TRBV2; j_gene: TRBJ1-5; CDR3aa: ASSEAAGDQPQH
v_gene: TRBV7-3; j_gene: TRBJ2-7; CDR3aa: ASSLSGDRVYEQY
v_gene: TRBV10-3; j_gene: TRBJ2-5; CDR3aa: AISDSLGGETQY
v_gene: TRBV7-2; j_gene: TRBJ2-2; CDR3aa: ASSLGPGQGMRTGELF
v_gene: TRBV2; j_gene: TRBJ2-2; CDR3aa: ASRGDTTGELF
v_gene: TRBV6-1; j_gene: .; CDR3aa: ASSEEAGVYYEQY
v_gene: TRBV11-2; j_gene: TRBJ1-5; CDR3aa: ASSDQRTGFSNQPQH
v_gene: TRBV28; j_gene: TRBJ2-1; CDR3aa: ASSLVAGYNEQF
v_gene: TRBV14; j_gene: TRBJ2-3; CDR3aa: ASSYRDYTDTQY
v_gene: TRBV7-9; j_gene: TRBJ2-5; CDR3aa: ASSITYQETQY
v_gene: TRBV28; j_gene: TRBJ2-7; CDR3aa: ASTDRDYEQY
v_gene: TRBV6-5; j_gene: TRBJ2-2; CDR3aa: ASSLDRADGELF
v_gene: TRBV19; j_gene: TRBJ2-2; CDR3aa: ASHLSGLLTGELF
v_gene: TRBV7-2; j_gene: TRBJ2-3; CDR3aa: ASSPGTSGGKQY
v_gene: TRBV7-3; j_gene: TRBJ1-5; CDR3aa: ASSLDSNQPQH
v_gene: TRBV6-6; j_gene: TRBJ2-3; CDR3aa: ASSYSPVGGTQY
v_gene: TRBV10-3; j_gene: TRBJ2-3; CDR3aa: AISLAESTDTQY
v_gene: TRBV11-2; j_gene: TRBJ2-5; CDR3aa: ASSLGGYQETQY
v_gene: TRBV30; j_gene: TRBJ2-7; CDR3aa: AWSVTRIAGGGEQY
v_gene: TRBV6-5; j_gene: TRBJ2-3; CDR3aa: ASSPVTANTQY
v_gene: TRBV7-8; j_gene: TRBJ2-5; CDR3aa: ASSFWTSGRVMIETQY
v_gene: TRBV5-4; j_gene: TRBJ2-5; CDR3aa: ASSSQQGWETQY
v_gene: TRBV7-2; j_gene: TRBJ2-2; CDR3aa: ASSAGTSYTGELF
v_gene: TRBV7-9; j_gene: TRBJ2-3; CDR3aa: ASSREGTGTQY
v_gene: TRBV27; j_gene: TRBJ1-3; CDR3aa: ASSIDGGNTIY
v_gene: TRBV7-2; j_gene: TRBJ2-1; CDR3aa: ASSGREGKQF
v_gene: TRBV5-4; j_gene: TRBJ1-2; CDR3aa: ASSLDNYGYT
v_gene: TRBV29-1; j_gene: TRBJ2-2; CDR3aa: SAGLGTGPTGELF
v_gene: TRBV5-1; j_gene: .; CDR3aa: ASSLVGVGYEQY
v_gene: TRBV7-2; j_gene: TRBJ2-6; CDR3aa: ASSLVGTGGSGANVLT
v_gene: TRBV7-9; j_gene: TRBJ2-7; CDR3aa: ASSLEGGPYEQY
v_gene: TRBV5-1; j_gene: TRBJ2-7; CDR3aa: ASSYRDGEQY
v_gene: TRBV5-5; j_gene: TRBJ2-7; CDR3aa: ASSLEGLSSYEQY